This T cell receptor (beta chain) was sequenced for a study of blood T cell repertoires in COVID-19. Study in general: PBMCs, B-cell-depleted T cells, or T cells were the source of the cDNA or gDNA that made up the material.

Germline assignment: CDR1 SGDLS and CDR2 YYNGEE. With 0 bases clipped from V and 12 bases from J, the junction kept 5 bases outside the gene matches. The CDR3 is 14 amino acids. Per the study methods: Nucleated cell number was recorded as an estimate derived from reference gene primer amplification. Clones were read by immunoSEQ multiplex PCR, and TCRdb kept only the in-frame ones, dropping some. V, J and clone size are those of that table, while D and trimming were read from the DNA. Here the sample spans about 110,000 clones, about 78% being singletons. Material for sequencing was peripheral blood. The chain has TRBV9 and TRBJ2-1; 11 bases align to TRBD2. This sequence was found in a human donor in a cohort sampled during active or convalescent COVID-19. CDR3 coding DNA: TGTGCCAGCAGCGTAGATAGCGGGAGGGTGGGGCAGTTCTTC. It is translated as CASSVDSGRVGQFF. The full variable domain, with the rest looked up from reference TRBV9 and TRBJ2-1, is DSGVTQTPKHLITATGQRVTLRCSPRSGDLSVYWYQQSLDQGLQFLIQYYNGEERAKGNILERFSAQQFPDLHSELNLSSLELGDSALYFCASSVDSGRVGQFFGPGTRLTVL.